The 32 T cell receptor beta chains below come from one sample, sequenced in a study of T cell responses to AZD1222 COVID-19 vaccine. The repertoire was sequenced with immunoSEQ multiplex PCR; TCRdb's copy has only in-frame clones and lacks some. The data contain over 100,000 clones, approximately 84% of them singletons. The sample in question was peripheral blood, obtained on day 0 of AZD1222 vaccination. These receptors all stem from an adult in good health.

The chain has TRBV7-9 and TRBJ2-6, with D unresolved. V dropped 7 bases and J dropped 6 bases, with 16 bases sitting between them. This CDR3 has 15 residues. Germline V lookup: CDR1 SEHNR, CDR2 FQNEAQ (reference sequence). The CDR3 coding sequence is TGTGCCAGCACCTTCTCGATGGGTCCGGCCAACGTCCTGACTTTC. The encoded protein is CASTFSMGPANVLTF.

The chain combines TRBV4-1 with TRBJ2-3, with D maybe TRBD2 (6 bases). The CDR3 has 17 residues. Trimming shortened V by 0 bases and J by 2 bases, and 15 bases separated the two germline ends. Germline CDR1 MGHRA, CDR2 YSYEKL. CDR3: CASSQEGLQVDTDTQYF. DNA of the CDR3: TGCGCCAGCAGCCAAGAAGGACTACAAGTTGACACAGATACGCAGTATTTT.

With respect to this clone: The sample contains more than one DNA sequence encoding this CDR3. The V and J genes are TRBV2 and TRBJ2-7, with 12 bases matching TRBD2. The germline V gene has CDR1 SNHLY and CDR2 FYNNEI. The CDR3 sequence is 14 residues long. The trim removed 6 bases at V and 3 bases at J, leaving 3 bases unmatched. CDR3 region: CASRPGLAGYEQYF. The DNA of the CDR3 is TGTGCCAGCAGGCCGGGACTAGCGGGCTACGAGCAGTACTTC.

V and J are TRBV4-2 and TRBJ1-2; D unclear. Trimming stripped 0 bases from V and 0 bases from J, with 8 bases between. This CDR3 comprises 15 residues. The germline V gene has CDR1 LGHNA and CDR2 YNFKEQ. The CDR3 is CASSQETGANYGYTF. The CDR3 DNA follows: TGTGCCAGCAGCCAAGAGACGGGAGCTAACTATGGCTACACCTTC.

The chain is built from TRBV2 and TRBJ1-5, with 7 positions matching TRBD1. The germline V gene encodes CDR1 SNHLY and CDR2 FYNNEI. Trimming at V came to 6 bases and at J to 0 bases, leaving 2 bases not matched to a gene. This CDR3 has 14 amino acids. CDR3 protein: CASRQGYSNQPQHF. CDR3 DNA: TGTGCCAGCAGACAGGGGTATAGCAATCAGCCCCAGCATTTT.

The rearrangement joins TRBV10-3 to TRBJ1-2, with D unclear. With 0 bases removed from V and 5 bases from J, the gap between germline ends came to 10 bases. Per germline, CDR1 ENHRY and CDR2 SYGVKD. The CDR3 loop spans 14 amino acids. CDR3 nucleotides: TGTGCCATCAGTGAGTCGCAAAACGGGTATGGCTACACCTTC. Protein product: CAISESQNGYGYTF.

The chain joins TRBV27 to TRBJ1-6; unclear D gene. The CDR3 contains 15 residues. V lost 9 bases and J lost 0, with 12 bases in between. CDR1 is MNHEY, CDR2 SMNVEV, per germline (reference sequence). CDR3 DNA sequence: TGTGCCAGTAGACCACCGAGCTCCTATAATTCACCCCTCCACTTT. Protein product: CASRPPSSYNSPLHF.

The V gene is TRBV30, the J gene TRBJ1-6; TRBD1 might be the D (6 bases). The germline CDR1 and CDR2 sequences are GTSNPN and SVGIG (reference sequence). The CDR3 is 15 residues long. V lost 0 bases and J 5 bases, leaving 11 bases between the germline ends. CDR3 sequence (DNA): TGTGCCTGGAGTGTTTTGGGGGCCGATAATTCACCCCTCCACTTT. Encoded protein: CAWSVLGADNSPLHF.

The gene calls are TRBV28 and TRBJ1-4, with 7 bases identical to TRBD1. Germline CDR1 and CDR2: MDHEN and SYDVKM. The trim removed 2 bases at V and 10 bases at J, leaving 10 bases unmatched. The length of the CDR3 is 15 residues. Written as DNA, the CDR3 is TGTGCCAGCAGTTTAATTGCCCCCACAGGGGCAAAACTGTTTTTT. This gives the protein CASSLIAPTGAKLFF.

The CDR3 spells CASSQGGGPKNIQYF. The CDR3 DNA follows: TGTGCCAGCAGCCAAGGCGGGGGGCCAAAAAACATTCAGTACTTC. V gene TRBV3-1 (or the pseudogene TRBV3-2) combines with J gene TRBJ2-4; TRBD2 agrees at 8 bases. Germline V CDR1 and CDR2: LGHDT, YNNKEL (reference sequence). V lost 1 base, J lost 4 bases, and 3 bases stayed unmatched. CDR3 length: 15 amino acids.

The chain links TRBV9 to TRBJ2-1, with TRBD2 identical over 10 bases. The CDR3 loop spans 15 amino acids. Germline V gene lookup returns CDR1 SGDLS and CDR2 YYNGEE. With V trimmed by 0 bases and J by 10 bases, 7 bases remained unmatched. The CDR3 here is CASSVASSGSREQFF. Here the CDR3 DNA reads TGTGCCAGCAGCGTAGCGTCTAGCGGGAGTAGAGAGCAGTTCTTC.

The gene calls are TRBV19 and TRBJ1-1, with D perhaps matching TRBD1 (5 bases). The CDR3 runs 14 residues. V was pared by 7 bases and J by 6 bases, with 18 bases between. The germline gives CDR1 LNHDA, CDR2 SQIVND (reference sequence). The CDR3 loop is CASNPGPLASEAFF. CDR3 coding DNA: TGTGCCAGTAACCCGGGACCATTGGCCTCTGAAGCTTTCTTT.

The chain couples TRBV11-3 to TRBJ2-7; D uncertain. Trimming left V 1 base short and J 5 bases short, with 15 bases between. This CDR3 region has 15 residues. In germline, CDR1 is SGHNT, CDR2 YENEEA. This chain's CDR3 is CASSLGGVATNEQYF. CDR3 sequence (DNA): TGTGCCAGCAGCTTAGGTGGGGTAGCTACTAACGAGCAGTACTTC.

This chain links TRBV28 with TRBJ1-2; 7 positions match TRBD1. V gave up 5 bases and J gave up 7 bases; unmatched junction bases: 10. The length of the CDR3 is 14 residues. Germline values: CDR1 MDHEN, CDR2 SYDVKM. The CDR3 loop is CASSIYDRVVGYTF. The CDR3 DNA reads as TGTGCCAGCAGTATCTATGACAGGGTAGTTGGCTACACCTTC.

The chain is built from TRBV3-1 (or the pseudogene TRBV3-2) and TRBJ2-2; TRBD2 matches 8 bases. Germline values: CDR1 LGHDT, CDR2 YNNKEL (reference sequence). With 7 bases clipped from V and 2 bases from J, the junction kept 9 bases outside the gene matches. The CDR3 loop spans 16 amino acids. This chain's CDR3 is CASTPGRGVNTGELFF. In DNA form, the CDR3 reads TGTGCCAGCACCCCGGGGCGGGGGGTAAACACCGGGGAGCTGTTTTTT.

The V and J genes are TRBV3-1 (or the pseudogene TRBV3-2) and TRBJ2-7, with 11 bases matching TRBD2. Germline assignment: CDR1 LGHDT and CDR2 YNNKEL (reference sequence). The V and J ends lost 1 base and 3 bases, in that order; junction bases with no gene match: 5. There are 16 residues in the CDR3. The CDR3 region has the DNA TGTGCCAGCAGCCAAGGCCAAGGACTAGCGGGCTACGAGCAGTACTTC. Translation gives CASSQGQGLAGYEQYF.

V is TRBV6-5 and J is TRBJ2-7, with D possibly being TRBD1 (6 bases). This CDR3 comprises 13 residues. Germline CDR1 and CDR2: MNHEY and SVGAGI. Deletions cut 7 bases from V and 2 bases from J, with 12 bases between. The CDR3 sequence: CASINRAAYEQYF. CDR3 nucleotide sequence: TGTGCCAGCATTAACAGGGCGGCCTACGAGCAGTACTTC.

This clone was seen more than once but under ten times. V usage is TRBV24-1 and J usage is TRBJ2-1; possibly TRBD1 or TRBD2 for D (5 bases each). The germline V gene has CDR1 KGHDR and CDR2 SFDVKD. The CDR3 contains 15 residues. The ends were cut back, 2 bases at V and 5 bases at J, with 12 bases in the middle. CDR3 nucleotides: TGTGCCACCAGTGATTGGGGGATCTCGAACAATGAGCAGTTCTTC. Amino acid sequence: CATSDWGISNNEQFF.

This chain connects TRBV20-1 to TRBJ2-7; the D gene could be TRBD1 or TRBD2 (6 bases each). The V and J ends lost 3 bases and 3 bases respectively, with 18 bases between them. CDR1 and CDR2 from the germline V gene are DFQATT and SNEGSKA (reference sequence). The CDR3 loop spans 15 amino acids. The CDR3 protein is CSASHPRGRYYEQYF. The CDR3 DNA reads TGCAGTGCTAGTCACCCCCGGGGGCGATACTACGAGCAGTACTTC.

The chain carries TRBV28 and TRBJ1-2; unclear D gene. CDR1 is MDHEN and CDR2 is SYDVKM in the germline V gene. The CDR3 is made up of 14 amino acids. V was trimmed by 7 bases and J by 2 bases, leaving 14 bases between them. The CDR3 loop is CASNLMSGNYGYTF. The CDR3 nucleotides read TGTGCCAGCAACTTGATGTCCGGGAACTATGGCTACACCTTC.

The CDR3 loop reads CASSEYRAQNIQYF. CDR3 sequence (DNA): TGTGCCAGCAGTGAGTACAGGGCCCAAAACATTCAGTACTTC. The V call is TRBV2, the J call TRBJ2-4, with TRBD1 as a possible D gene (6 bases). Germline-derived CDR1 and CDR2 are SNHLY and FYNNEI. V was clipped by 3 bases and J by 5 bases, with 11 bases between them. There are 14 residues in the CDR3. The full variable domain, its missing parts supplied by reference TRBV2 and TRBJ2-4, is EPEVTQTPSHQVTQMGQEVILRCVPISNHLYFYWYRQILGQKVEFLVSFYNNEISEKSEIFDDQFSVERPDGSNFTLKIRSTKLEDSAMYFCASSEYRAQNIQYFGAGTRLSVL.

This clone has more than one count but fewer than ten. The J gene is TRBJ1-4, the V gene TRBV11-1; no clear D. Trimming cost V 5 bases and J 12 bases, with 16 bases left between them. The CDR3 extends over 13 amino acids. The germline gives CDR1 SGHAT, CDR2 FQDESV (reference sequence). The CDR3 region is CASSQRSEYQLFF. The CDR3 DNA sequence: TGTGCCAGCAGCCAGCGTTCGGAGTATCAACTGTTTTTT. Complete variable domain (other parts from reference TRBV11-1 and TRBJ1-4): EAEVAQSPRYKITEKSQAVAFWCDPISGHATLYWYRQILGQGPELLVQFQDESVVDDSQLPKDRFSAERLKGVDSTLKIQPAELGDSAMYLCASSQRSEYQLFFGSGTQLSVL.

This chain links TRBV7-2 with TRBJ2-7; D ambiguous. Trimming pared 1 base from V and 4 bases from J, leaving 8 bases between. The CDR3 has 13 amino acids. Germline V gene data show CDR1 as SGHTA and CDR2 as FQGNSA. CDR3 nucleotides: TGTGCCAGCAGCTTAGGGAATCCTTACGAGCAGTACTTC. Protein sequence: CASSLGNPYEQYF.

There are a few counts of this clone. At one end the junction does not follow the germline gene, possibly because of a read error. The J gene is TRBJ1-3, the V gene TRBV7-7; possibly TRBD1 for D (5 bases). The CDR3 has 17 amino acids. Germline V CDR1 and CDR2: SSHAT, FNYEAQ (reference sequence). The CDR3 reads CASSLRTGLRSGNTIYF. Here the CDR3 DNA reads TGTGCTAGCAGCTTAAGAACAGGACTCCGCTCTGGAAACACCATATATTTT.

V gene TRBV4-1 combines with J gene TRBJ2-3, with 9 bases fitting TRBD2. After removal of 0 bases from V and 3 bases from J, the junction contained 7 bases not matched to a gene. This CDR3 comprises 17 residues. CDR1 MGHRA and CDR2 YSYEKL come from the germline V gene. CDR3 residues: CASSQEAASGTTDTQYF. The CDR3 region has the DNA TGCGCCAGCAGCCAAGAAGCAGCTAGCGGGACGACAGATACGCAGTATTTT.

The V gene is TRBV4-1, the J gene TRBJ2-1, with 10 bases aligning to TRBD2. The CDR3 runs to 16 residues. Germline V CDR1 and CDR2: MGHRA, YSYEKL. Germline trimming cut 2 bases from V and 9 bases from J; bases unmatched to any gene: 10. CDR3 sequence: CASSQTGTSVISEQFF. The CDR3 DNA reads TGCGCCAGCAGCCAAACCGGGACTAGCGTGATTTCTGAGCAGTTCTTC.

About this clone: The junction and the germline gene differ at one end; a read error may be behind it. V is TRBV29-1 and J is TRBJ2-7; 12 nucleotides agree with TRBD2. CDR1 and CDR2 (germline): SQVTM, ANQGSEA. The CDR3 loop spans 14 amino acids. CDR3 nucleotide sequence: TGCAGCGTCGGACTAGCGGGATTGGCCTACGCGCAGTACTTC. Protein: CSVGLAGLAYAQYF.

The chain has TRBV27 and TRBJ2-2; D might be TRBD1 or TRBD2, each matching 5 bases. The germline V and J ends were trimmed by 7 bases and 7 bases, with 16 bases remaining between them. The CDR3 contains 14 residues. Germline V gene data show CDR1 as MNHEY and CDR2 as SMNVEV (reference sequence). As DNA, the CDR3 is TGTGCCAGCACTCCTGGGGGTGATGGCGGGGAGCTGTTTTTT. Translated: CASTPGGDGGELFF.

The count of this clone is one. The chain couples TRBV28 to TRBJ1-3; tentatively, D is TRBD1 (5 bases). This CDR3 has 14 amino acids. V lost 4 bases and J lost 2, with 9 bases in between. CDR1 is MDHEN and CDR2 is SYDVKM in the germline V gene. CDR3 in amino acids: CASSYGGAGNTIYF. CDR3 nucleotides: TGTGCCAGCAGTTACGGAGGGGCTGGAAACACCATATATTTT.

The chain joins TRBV12-3 or TRBV12-4 to TRBJ1-5; possibly TRBD1 for D (5 bases). Trimming cost V 5 bases and J 5 bases, with 10 bases left between them. The CDR3 has 13 residues. CDR3 nucleotide sequence: TGTGCCAGCAGTAACCTACAGGATCAGCCCCAGCATTTT. This sequence encodes CASSNLQDQPQHF.

V is TRBV19 and J is TRBJ2-5; D not resolved. V lost 0 bases and J 5 bases, leaving 4 bases between the germline ends. Germline V gives CDR1 LNHDA, CDR2 SQIVND (reference sequence). The CDR3 length is 12 residues. In nucleotides, the CDR3 is TGTGCCAGTAGTATAGATCTGGAGACCCAGTACTTC. This gives the protein CASSIDLETQYF.

This clone was counted only a few times. The chain uses TRBV11-2 and TRBJ2-7, with a weak D call TRBD2 (5 bases). This CDR3 contains 13 residues. Germline V gene sequence: CDR1 SGHAT, CDR2 FQNNGV. V gave up 0 bases and J gave up 6 bases, with 9 bases separating them. The CDR3 region has the DNA TGTGCCAGCAGCTTAGATCTGGGGAGCGAGCAGTACTTC. Protein sequence: CASSLDLGSEQYF.